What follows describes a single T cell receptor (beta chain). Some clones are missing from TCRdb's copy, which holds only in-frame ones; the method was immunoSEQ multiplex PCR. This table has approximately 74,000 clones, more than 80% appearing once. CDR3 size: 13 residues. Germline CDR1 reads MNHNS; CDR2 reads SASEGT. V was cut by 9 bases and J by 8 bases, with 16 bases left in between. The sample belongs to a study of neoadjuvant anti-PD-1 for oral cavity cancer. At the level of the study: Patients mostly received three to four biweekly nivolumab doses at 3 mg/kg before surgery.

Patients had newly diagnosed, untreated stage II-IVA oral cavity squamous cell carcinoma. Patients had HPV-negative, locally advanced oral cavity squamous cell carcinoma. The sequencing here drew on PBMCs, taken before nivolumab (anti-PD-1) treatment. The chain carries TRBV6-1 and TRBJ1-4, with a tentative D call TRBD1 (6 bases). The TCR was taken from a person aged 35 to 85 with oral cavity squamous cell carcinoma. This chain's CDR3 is CASTGIPMEKLFF. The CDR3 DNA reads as TGTGCCAGTACAGGGATTCCTATGGAAAAACTGTTTTTT.